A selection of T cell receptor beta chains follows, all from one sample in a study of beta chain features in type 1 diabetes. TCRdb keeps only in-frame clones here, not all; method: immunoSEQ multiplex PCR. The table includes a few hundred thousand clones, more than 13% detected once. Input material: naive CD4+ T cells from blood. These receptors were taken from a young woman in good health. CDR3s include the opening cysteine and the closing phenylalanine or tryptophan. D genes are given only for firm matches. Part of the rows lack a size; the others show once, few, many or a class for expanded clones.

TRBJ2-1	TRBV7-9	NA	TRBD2	CASSLRLAGNNEQFF	TGTGCCAGCAGCTTACGGCTAGCGGGTAACAATGAGCAGTTCTTC
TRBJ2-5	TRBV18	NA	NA	CASSLLRDILGETQYF	TGTGCCAGCTCACTCCTCAGGGACATCCTAGGGGAGACCCAGTACTTC
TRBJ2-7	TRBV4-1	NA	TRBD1	CASSQDGTGNERQYF	TGCGCCAGCAGCCAAGATGGGACAGGGAACGAGAGGCAGTACTTC
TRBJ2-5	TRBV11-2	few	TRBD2	CASTLAGGGETQYF	TGTGCCAGCACCCTAGCGGGAGGCGGTGAGACCCAGTACTTC
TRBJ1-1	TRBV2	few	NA	CASSHASTGNTEAFF	TGTGCCAGCAGCCACGCGTCGACAGGGAACACTGAAGCTTTCTTT
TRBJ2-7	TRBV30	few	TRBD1	CAWIQDRAPYEQYF	TGTGCCTGGATCCAAGACAGGGCGCCCTACGAGCAGTACTTC
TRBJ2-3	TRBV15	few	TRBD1	CATSRRGQVITDTQYF	TGTGCCACCAGCAGGAGGGGACAGGTGATCACAGATACGCAGTATTTT
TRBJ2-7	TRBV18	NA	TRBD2	CASSPLAGGSYEQYF	TGTGCCAGCTCGCCACTAGCGGGAGGCTCCTACGAGCAGTACTTC
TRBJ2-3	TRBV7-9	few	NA	CASSLGRGSTDTQYF	TGTGCCAGCAGCTTAGGACGCGGGAGCACAGATACGCAGTATTTT
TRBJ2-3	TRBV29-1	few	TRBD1	CSVELGQGGTDTQYF	TGCAGCGTTGAATTGGGACAGGGAGGCACAGATACGCAGTATTTT
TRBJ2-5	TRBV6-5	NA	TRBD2	CASSELGRHQETQYF	TGTGCCAGCTCCGAGCTCGGGAGGCACCAAGAGACCCAGTACTTC
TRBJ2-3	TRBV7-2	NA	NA	CASSLGDVISTDTQYF	TGTGCCAGCAGCTTAGGCGATGTTATTAGCACAGATACGCAGTATTTT
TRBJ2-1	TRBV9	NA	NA	CASSASGSINSYNEQFF	TGTGCCAGCAGCGCCTCAGGGTCGATTAACTCCTACAATGAGCAGTTCTTC
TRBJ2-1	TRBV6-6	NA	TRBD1	CASDRGQWYGEQFF	TGTGCCAGTGACAGGGGGCAATGGTATGGTGAGCAGTTCTTC
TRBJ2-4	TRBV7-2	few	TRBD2	CASSSTSDAAKNIQYF	TGTGCCAGCAGCTCTACTAGCGACGCGGCCAAAAACATTCAGTACTTC
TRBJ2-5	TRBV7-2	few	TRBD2	CASSFLSGRVETQYF	TGTGCCAGCAGCTTTCTTAGCGGGAGAGTAGAGACCCAGTACTTC
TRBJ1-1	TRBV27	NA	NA	CATSGLMSTEAFF	TGTGCCACGAGTGGGCTAATGAGCACTGAAGCTTTCTTT
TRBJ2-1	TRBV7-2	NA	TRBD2	CASSLSGARYNEQFF	TGTGCCAGCAGCTTAAGCGGGGCGCGCTACAATGAGCAGTTCTTC
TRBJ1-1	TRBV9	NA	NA	CASSVGPMKTEAFF	TGTGCCAGCAGCGTTGGCCCAATGAAGACTGAAGCTTTCTTT
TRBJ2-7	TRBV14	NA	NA	CASSFHTGNEQYF	TGTGCCAGCAGCTTTCACACAGGGAACGAGCAGTACTTC
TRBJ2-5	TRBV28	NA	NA	CASRAVQETQYF	TGTGCCAGCAGAGCGGTCCAAGAGACCCAGTACTTC
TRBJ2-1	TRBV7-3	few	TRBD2	CASSPLQRERSSEQFF	TGTGCCAGCAGCCCCCTTCAGCGGGAGAGGTCCAGTGAGCAGTTCTTC
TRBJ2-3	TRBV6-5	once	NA	CASSYGRERAQYF	TGTGCCAGCAGTTACGGGCGGGAACGCGCGCAGTATTTT
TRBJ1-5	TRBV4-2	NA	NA	CASSQDRQTINQPQHF	TGTGCCAGCAGCCAAGATAGACAGACCATCAATCAGCCCCAGCATTTT
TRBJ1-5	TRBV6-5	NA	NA	CASSYGGWNQPQHF	TGTGCCAGCAGTTACGGGGGGTGGAATCAGCCCCAGCATTTT
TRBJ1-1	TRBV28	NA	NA	CASDLRQGTEAFF	TGTGCCAGCGATCTTCGCCAGGGTACTGAAGCTTTCTTT
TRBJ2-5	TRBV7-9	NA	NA	CASSLARQAQETQYF	TGTGCCAGCAGCTTAGCGAGACAGGCTCAAGAGACCCAGTACTTC
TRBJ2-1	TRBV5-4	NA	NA	CAGSGATYNEQFF	TGTGCCGGATCGGGAGCGACTTACAATGAGCAGTTCTTC
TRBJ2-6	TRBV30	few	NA	CAWDSYHSGANVLTF	TGTGCCTGGGACAGCTACCACTCTGGGGCCAACGTCCTGACTTTC
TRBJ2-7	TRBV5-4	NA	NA	CASSSVYEQYF	TGTGCCAGCAGCTCGGTATACGAGCAGTACTTC
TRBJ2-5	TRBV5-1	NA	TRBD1	CASSLAATGTQETQYF	TGCGCCAGCAGCTTGGCGGCGACAGGGACCCAAGAGACCCAGTACTTC
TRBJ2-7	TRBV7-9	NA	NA	CASSLGSGTSYEQYF	TGTGCCAGCAGCTTAGGTTCAGGGACTTCCTACGAGCAGTACTTC
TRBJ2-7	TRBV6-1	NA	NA	CASSEQGQVQYF	TGTGCCAGCAGTGAACAGGGGCAGGTGCAGTACTTC
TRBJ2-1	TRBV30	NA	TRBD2	CAWRSQLAGGMDEQFF	TGTGCCTGGAGGTCCCAACTAGCGGGAGGTATGGATGAGCAGTTCTTC
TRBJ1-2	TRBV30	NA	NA	CAGHDNGYTF	TGTGCCGGCCATGACAATGGCTACACCTTC
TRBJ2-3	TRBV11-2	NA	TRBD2	CASSLRTSGSWTDTQYF	TGTGCCAGCAGCTTACGGACTAGCGGGAGCTGGACAGATACGCAGTATTTT
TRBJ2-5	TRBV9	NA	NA	CASSGGRVETQYF	TGTGCCAGCAGCGGAGGCAGGGTTGAGACCCAGTACTTC